This passage covers 31 T cell receptor beta chains from one sample sequenced in a study of PD-1 blockade in classical Hodgkin lymphoma. Sample time point: cycle 4 day 1 (C4D1), after more than five weeks of nivolumab. Exposure to brentuximab vedotin varied, and each patient had relapsed following autologous stem cell transplantation. Thawed PBMCs were the source of CD8+ T cells, obtained through magnetic negative selection. Libraries were prepared by immunoSEQ multiplex PCR; TCRdb keeps only in-frame clonotypes and omits some of them. The table shows approximately 6,400 clones, with almost 75% occurring only once. The sequenced sample was CD8+ T cells from blood, obtained before the fourth cycle of nivolumab. The receptors derive from a human donor with classical Hodgkin lymphoma.

This clone appeared a few times. This rearrangement joins TRBV7-9 to TRBJ1-5; the D is unclear. V was cut by 5 bases and J by 0 bases, with 14 bases left in between. CDR1 SEHNR and CDR2 FQNEAQ come from the germline V gene (reference sequence). The CDR3 is 16 residues long. This chain's CDR3 is CASSQLPGDSNQPQHF. CDR3 nucleotides: TGTGCCAGCAGCCAACTCCCGGGTGATAGCAATCAGCCCCAGCATTTT.

J is TRBJ2-6 and V is TRBV27; TRBD2 is a possible D gene (6 bases). Trimming stripped 5 bases from V and 2 bases from J, with 10 bases between. There are 15 residues in the CDR3. Germline CDR1 is MNHEY and CDR2 is SMNVEV (reference sequence). The chain's CDR3 is CASSEGTAGANVLTF. The CDR3 coding sequence is TGTGCCAGCAGTGAAGGGACTGCTGGGGCCAACGTCCTGACTTTC.

The chain combines TRBV5-1 with TRBJ2-1, with TRBD2 as a possible D gene (6 bases). The CDR3 covers 17 residues. V lost 0 bases and J lost 2, with 15 bases in between. Per the germline V gene, CDR1 is SGHRS and CDR2 is YFSETQ. CDR3 sequence reads: CASSLEGWGLTYNEQFF. For the CDR3, the DNA is TGCGCCAGCAGCTTGGAAGGTTGGGGACTTACCTACAATGAGCAGTTCTTC.

The genes are TRBV4-1 and TRBJ2-7; D is possibly TRBD1 (8 bases). CDR3 size: 15 residues. Germline V gene data show CDR1 as MGHRA and CDR2 as YSYEKL. Between the trimmed V and J ends, which lost 4 bases and 3 bases, there was a span of 16 bases. The CDR3 reads CASSLSGTGNYEQYF. In DNA, the CDR3 is TGCGCCAGCAGCCTGAGCGGGACAGGCAACTACGAGCAGTACTTC.

This sequence joins TRBV7-7 and TRBJ2-5, with D unresolved. Germline V gene sequence: CDR1 SSHAT, CDR2 FNYEAQ (reference sequence). V was pared by 3 bases and J by 5 bases, with 10 bases between. This CDR3 spans 13 amino acids. The CDR3 protein is CASSFGARETQYF. The CDR3 region has the DNA TGTGCCAGCAGCTTCGGAGCGAGGGAGACCCAGTACTTC.

The CDR3 region is CASSIAQGRHTEAFF. CDR3 DNA sequence: TGTGCCAGTAGTATAGCCCAGGGACGGCACACTGAAGCTTTCTTT. The chain couples TRBV19 to TRBJ1-1; D is perhaps TRBD1 (5 bases). The CDR3 consists of 15 residues. Germline V gene data show CDR1 as LNHDA and CDR2 as SQIVND (reference sequence). The ends were cut back, 1 base at V and 3 bases at J, with 12 bases in the middle. The full variable domain, with the rest looked up from reference TRBV19 and TRBJ1-1, is DGGITQSPKYLFRKEGQNVTLSCEQNLNHDAMYWYRQDPGQGLRLIYYSQIVNDFQKGDIAEGYSVSREKKESFPLTVTSAQKNPTAFYLCASSIAQGRHTEAFFGQGTRLTVV.

The chain has TRBV25-1 and TRBJ2-7, with D hard to call. Per germline, CDR1 MGHDK and CDR2 SYGVNS. The CDR3 length is 13 residues. V dropped 3 bases and J dropped 3 bases, with 9 bases sitting between them. DNA of the CDR3: TGTGCCAGCAGTGAGGTAGGAATCTACGAGCAGTACTTC. Translating it yields CASSEVGIYEQYF.

A few counts support this clone. This rearrangement joins TRBV9 to TRBJ2-3; D is ambiguous. The CDR3 runs to 12 residues. Germline loops: CDR1 SGDLS, CDR2 YYNGEE. Trimming removed 4 bases at V and 2 bases at J, with 5 bases between. The CDR3 sequence is CASSLYTDTQYF. The DNA for the CDR3 is TGTGCCAGCAGCTTGTACACAGATACGCAGTATTTT.

The V and J genes are TRBV11-2 and TRBJ1-2; a possible D gene is TRBD1 (5 bases). V was clipped by 3 bases and J by 4 bases, with 15 bases between them. The CDR3 contains 15 residues. CDR1 is SGHAT and CDR2 is FQNNGV in the germline V gene. CDR3 amino acids: CASSFSGGGTYGYTF. The CDR3 DNA reads TGTGCCAGCAGCTTTAGCGGGGGGGGGACCTATGGCTACACCTTC.

The chain uses TRBV5-4 and TRBJ2-7; D gene uncertain. The V gene lost 4 bases and the J gene lost 4 bases, with 15 bases spanning the gap. The CDR3 is made up of 14 amino acids. Germline V gives CDR1 SGHNT, CDR2 YYREEE (reference sequence). CDR3 DNA: TGTGCCAGCAGCCAAGATTTAATGTCATACGAGCAGTACTTC. It translates to CASSQDLMSYEQYF.

The chain employs TRBV9 and TRBJ1-1; maybe TRBD1 (6 bases). The CDR3 has 13 residues. The V end lost 5 bases, the J end lost 8 bases, and 16 bases lay between the germline ends. Germline CDR1 and CDR2: SGDLS and YYNGEE. CDR3 nucleotides: TGTGCCAGCAGTGAAGGGACACACCAAGAAGCTTTCTTT. It yields the protein CASSEGTHQEAFF. Filled out from reference TRBV9 and TRBJ1-1, the complete variable domain reads DSGVTQTPKHLITATGQRVTLRCSPRSGDLSVYWYQQSLDQGLQFLIQYYNGEERAKGNILERFSAQQFPDLHSELNLSSLELGDSALYFCASSEGTHQEAFFGQGTRLTVV.

V is TRBV4-1 and J is TRBJ1-4; D gene unclear. The ends were cut back, 0 bases at V and 0 bases at J, with 8 bases in the middle. This CDR3 comprises 16 residues. Germline V lookup: CDR1 MGHRA, CDR2 YSYEKL. The CDR3 loop is CASSQDNGATNEKLFF. CDR3 nucleotide sequence: TGCGCCAGCAGCCAAGATAACGGGGCAACTAATGAAAAACTGTTTTTT.

The rearrangement uses TRBV9 and TRBJ1-2; no clear D. Deletions cut 0 bases from V and 4 bases from J, with 13 bases between. The CDR3 is made up of 15 amino acids. CDR1 is SGDLS, CDR2 YYNGEE, per germline. The CDR3 sequence is CASSVVASPGYGYTF. Here the CDR3 DNA reads TGTGCCAGCAGCGTAGTTGCTTCGCCAGGCTATGGCTACACCTTC.

This clone was seen more than once but under ten times. The chain carries TRBV27 and TRBJ1-2; D unresolved. The CDR3 loop spans 14 amino acids. V lost 5 bases, J lost 0 bases, and 10 bases lay in between. Germline values: CDR1 MNHEY, CDR2 SMNVEV (reference sequence). CDR3 in amino acids: CASSDNPANYGYTF. CDR3 nucleotides: TGTGCCAGCAGTGACAACCCTGCTAACTATGGCTACACCTTC.

V and J are TRBV2 and TRBJ2-6, with 11 bases identical to TRBD1. J lost 0 bases, V lost 7 bases, and 11 bases had no gene match. The CDR3 runs to 19 residues. CDR1 and CDR2 (germline): SNHLY, FYNNEI. The CDR3 bases are TGTGCCAGCACTTTCCCCGGACAGGGGGCAAACTCTGGGGCCAACGTCCTGACTTTC. Protein sequence: CASTFPGQGANSGANVLTF.

The chain links TRBV2 to TRBJ2-7, with D hard to call. V was clipped by 0 bases and J by 5 bases, with 8 bases between them. This CDR3 spans 13 amino acids. The germline V gene encodes CDR1 SNHLY and CDR2 FYNNEI. CDR3 residues: CASSEALSNEQYF. The CDR3 coding sequence is TGTGCCAGCAGTGAAGCCTTGTCAAACGAGCAGTACTTC.

A single count supports this clone. The chain recombines TRBV7-3 with TRBJ2-1; D is perhaps TRBD1 (5 bases). CDR1 is SGHTA and CDR2 is FQGTGA in the germline V gene. This CDR3 is 16 amino acids long. Trimming shortened V by 0 bases and J by 7 bases, and 16 bases separated the two germline ends. Written as DNA, the CDR3 is TGTGCCAGCAGCTTAACGGCAGGGCCTGTATGGAATGAGCAGTTCTTC. Translated, it gives CASSLTAGPVWNEQFF. Together with reference TRBV7-3 and TRBJ2-1, the CDR3 gives the full variable domain: GAGVSQTPSNKVTEKGKYVELRCDPISGHTALYWYRQSLGQGPEFLIYFQGTGAADDSGLPNDRFFAVRPEGSVSTLKIQRTERGDSAVYLCASSLTAGPVWNEQFFGPGTRLTVL.

The chain is built from TRBV27 and TRBJ1-2, with D tentatively TRBD1 (5 bases). The germline V gene has CDR1 MNHEY and CDR2 SMNVEV (reference sequence). This CDR3 is 14 amino acids long. V lost 0 bases and J 4 bases, leaving 9 bases between the germline ends. DNA for the CDR3: TGTGCCAGCAGTTTATCAACAGGAACCTATGGCTACACCTTC. This sequence encodes CASSLSTGTYGYTF.

This clone is medium-sized (0.01 to 0.1%) within its sample. The chain recombines TRBV27 with TRBJ2-1; perhaps TRBD2 as D (5 bases). This CDR3 comprises 13 residues. Trimming took 5 bases from V and 5 from J, leaving 10 bases between them. CDR1 and CDR2 from the germline V gene are MNHEY and SMNVEV (reference sequence). CDR3 nucleotide sequence: TGTGCCAGCAGTCTCGGAGGACACAATGAGCAGTTCTTC. As protein: CASSLGGHNEQFF.

V and J are TRBV2 and TRBJ2-7; 9 positions match TRBD1. The trim removed 1 base at V and 5 bases at J, leaving 6 bases unmatched. Germline V CDR1 and CDR2: SNHLY, FYNNEI. CDR3 length equals 15 residues. The CDR3 sequence is CASSEGYRGLNEQYF. In DNA form, the CDR3 reads TGTGCCAGCAGTGAAGGCTACAGGGGGCTTAACGAGCAGTACTTC.

The chain couples TRBV4-1 to TRBJ2-3; 8 nucleotides line up with TRBD2. The V segment lost 2 bases and the J segment 0 bases; nucleotides outside the gene matches: 4. Germline V gene lookup returns CDR1 MGHRA and CDR2 YSYEKL. The CDR3 has 16 residues. As DNA, the CDR3 is TGCGCCAGCAGCCAACTACTAGCGGCCAGCACAGATACGCAGTATTTT. Amino acids: CASSQLLAASTDTQYF.

The CDR3 region is CASSPTEGTDTQYF. In DNA, the CDR3 is TGTGCCAGCAGCCCGACCGAGGGCACAGATACGCAGTATTTT. The rearrangement uses TRBV7-9 and TRBJ2-3; D is uncertain. Germline CDR1 reads SEHNR; CDR2 reads FQNEAQ (reference sequence). This CDR3 is 14 amino acids long. V was clipped by 5 bases and J by 1 base, with 10 bases between them.

This clone appeared a few times. The CDR3 DNA sequence: TGTGCCAGCAGCTTTAGACAGGGGGCCGGGGAGCTGTTTTTT. Translating gives CASSFRQGAGELFF. The chain recombines TRBV13 with TRBJ2-2, with TRBD1 identical over 9 bases. From germline, CDR1 is PRHDT and CDR2 FYEKMQ (reference sequence). V lost 3 bases and J lost 6; bases outside the gene matches: 2. The CDR3 runs to 14 residues.

The chain links TRBV2 to TRBJ2-1; 7 nucleotides align to TRBD2. Losses at the gene ends were 2 bases for V and 0 bases for J; bases not matched to a gene: 7. Germline-derived CDR1 and CDR2 are SNHLY and FYNNEI. The CDR3 extends over 17 amino acids. CDR3 nucleotides: TGTGCCAGCAGTGAAACTTGGGGGGGGAGCTCCTACAATGAGCAGTTCTTC. Translated: CASSETWGGSSYNEQFF.

The genes are TRBV30 and TRBJ2-7, with D tentatively TRBD1 (5 bases). The closer fit of TRBJ2-1 to the DNA end suggests the J call may be wrong. The CDR3 has 11 residues. The V gene's germline CDR1 is GTSNPN and CDR2 SVGIG (reference sequence). The CDR3 is CAWSGQNEQFF. CDR3 coding DNA: TGTGCCTGGAGTGGACAGAATGAGCAGTTCTTC.

DNA for the CDR3: TGCGCCAGCAGCCAAGTGATGGTGGCAGCGCAGCGGGGGACGCAGTATTTT. It codes for CASSQVMVAAQRGTQYF. The chain uses TRBV4-3 and TRBJ2-3, with 8 bases that match TRBD2. The V gene end was trimmed by 1 base and the J gene end by 9 bases; junction bases not matched to a gene: 15. CDR3 length equals 17 residues. Germline V lookup: CDR1 LGHNA, CDR2 YSLEER.

The chain has TRBV7-3 and TRBJ1-2, with D hard to call. Germline CDR1 is SGHTA and CDR2 is FQGTGA. Trimming left V 2 bases short and J 3 bases short, with 10 bases between. The CDR3 is made up of 14 amino acids. The CDR3 loop is CASSLGGEYYGYTF. The CDR3 DNA reads TGTGCCAGCAGCTTAGGTGGGGAATACTATGGCTACACCTTC.

The rearrangement links TRBV5-4 to TRBJ2-5; D is perhaps TRBD2 (5 bases). The length of the CDR3 is 13 residues. The germline V gene encodes CDR1 SGHNT and CDR2 YYREEE (reference sequence). The ends were cut back, 4 bases at V and 2 bases at J, with 9 bases in the middle. The CDR3 DNA reads TGTGCCAGCAGCCCGGGATTACAAGAGACCCAGTACTTC. It yields the protein CASSPGLQETQYF.

This sequence joins TRBV27 and TRBJ1-5; no clear D gene. Trimming shortened V by 4 bases and J by 7 bases, and 11 bases separated the two germline ends. This CDR3 has 13 amino acids. Germline values: CDR1 MNHEY, CDR2 SMNVEV (reference sequence). CDR3 sequence (DNA): TGTGCCAGCAGTTACGGGGTTGGGCAGCCCCAGCATTTT. Translation: CASSYGVGQPQHF.

The chain uses TRBV19 and TRBJ2-1; 7 nucleotides agree with TRBD1. After removal of 7 bases from V and 8 bases from J, the junction contained 8 bases not matched to a gene. The germline gives CDR1 LNHDA, CDR2 SQIVND (reference sequence). This CDR3 has 13 amino acids. In DNA form, the CDR3 reads TGTGCCAGTACCTCGACAGGGTGGGATGAGCAGTTCTTC. This translates into CASTSTGWDEQFF.

The sample holds one count of this clone. The gene calls are TRBV27 and TRBJ1-1, with 8 bases identical to TRBD1. Germline V gene lookup returns CDR1 MNHEY and CDR2 SMNVEV (reference sequence). The V and J ends lost 5 bases and 0 bases, in that order; junction bases with no gene match: 8. CDR3 size: 16 residues. The CDR3 loop reads CASSDDRGGVNTEAFF. The CDR3 bases are TGTGCCAGCAGTGATGACAGGGGCGGGGTGAACACTGAAGCTTTCTTT.